This T cell receptor (beta chain) was captured in a study of T-cell memory formation after mild COVID-19. This clonotype showed up just a few times. Its matching antigen is unknown. Trimming took 5 bases from V and 0 from J, leaving 13 bases between them. The CDR3 spans 15 residues. Per germline, CDR1 MNHEY and CDR2 SMNVEV (reference sequence). TCRdb re-analysed the 5' RACE reads in MiXCR, keeping a single row per CDR3 protein. The sample yields 100,000 to 120,000 distinct CDR3 sequences, about 20% seen once. Study conclusions and caveats: Pre-infection memory already had some responding clones, implying cross-reactive memory joined. Still unconfirmed is whether the second-wave clones peaking on day 37 recognized SARS-CoV-2. Clones shrinking from day 15 to 85 showed even CD4/CD8 mixes; later expanders tilted CD4+.

The clonotype was recovered from a man between 18 and 29 years old who had mild COVID-19 (a few samples of this study predate the infection). Cell type and time point are not known. Sample: PBMCs or a T cell subset sorted from them (not recorded which). The rearrangement uses TRBV27 and TRBJ2-5; D possibly corresponds to TRBD2 (5 bases). DNA for the CDR3: TGTGCCAGCAGTCCAACGGGGTCGTACCAAGAGACCCAGTACTTC. This translates into CASSPTGSYQETQYF.